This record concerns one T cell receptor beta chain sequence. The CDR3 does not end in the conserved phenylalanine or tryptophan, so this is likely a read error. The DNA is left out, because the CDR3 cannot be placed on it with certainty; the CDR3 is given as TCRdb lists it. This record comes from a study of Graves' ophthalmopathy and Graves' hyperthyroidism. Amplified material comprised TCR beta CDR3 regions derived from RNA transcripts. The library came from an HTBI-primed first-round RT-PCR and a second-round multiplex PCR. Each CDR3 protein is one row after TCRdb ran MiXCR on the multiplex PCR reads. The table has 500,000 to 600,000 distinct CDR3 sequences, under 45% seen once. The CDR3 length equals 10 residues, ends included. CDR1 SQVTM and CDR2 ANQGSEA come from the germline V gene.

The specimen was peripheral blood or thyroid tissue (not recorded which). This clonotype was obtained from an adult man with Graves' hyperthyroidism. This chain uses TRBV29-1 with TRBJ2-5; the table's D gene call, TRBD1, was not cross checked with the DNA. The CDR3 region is CSVVFLGGYT.